Each of the 17 T cell receptor beta chains below was sequenced from the same sample in a study of T cell repertoires in cytomegalovirus infection. TCRdb reprocessed the reads with MiXCR, giving one entry per CDR3 protein. This table has roughly 250,000 distinct CDR3 sequences, about 23% appearing once. The sequenced material came from CD8+ T cells from PBMCs. These receptors were obtained from a human donor in good health (CMV status not recorded). Some clones in this sample may be carry-over from other donors' samples.

This clonotype was observed a few times. The chain links TRBV27 to TRBJ1-5; 7 nucleotides match TRBD1. With 8 bases clipped from V and 4 bases from J, the junction kept 5 bases outside the gene matches. The CDR3 loop spans 13 amino acids. Germline CDR1 reads MNHEY; CDR2 reads SMNVEV (reference sequence). CDR3 loop: CASGGQTNQPQHF. CDR3 DNA sequence: TGTGCCAGCGGGGGACAGACAAATCAGCCCCAGCATTTT.

The rearrangement uses TRBV28 and TRBJ2-5; 7 bases map to TRBD1. V shed 4 bases and J 0 bases; nucleotides not matched to a gene: 5. Germline assignment: CDR1 MDHEN and CDR2 SYDVKM. CDR3 size: 15 residues. Here the CDR3 reads CASSSWDSYQETQYF. As DNA, the CDR3 is TGTGCCAGCAGTTCCTGGGACAGCTACCAAGAGACCCAGTACTTC. Looking up the rest from reference TRBV28 and TRBJ2-5 gives the full variable domain: DVKVTQSSRYLVKRTGEKVFLECVQDMDHENMFWYRQDPGLGLRLIYFSYDVKMKEKGDIPEGYSVSREKKERFSLILESASTNQTSMYLCASSSWDSYQETQYFGPGTRLLVL.

To note about this clonotype: Being one base from a much bigger clone, this may be a read error. The chain carries TRBV7-9 and TRBJ1-1, with D perhaps TRBD1 (5 bases). Germline loops: CDR1 SEHNR, CDR2 FQNEAQ (reference sequence). This CDR3 is 15 amino acids long. The CDR3 loop reads CASGRRGNSGTKAFF. In DNA, the CDR3 is TGTGCCAGCGGACGTCGGGGCAATTCGGGCACTAAAGCTTTCTTT.

This clonotype occurred a few times. This chain uses TRBV4-1 with TRBJ2-7, with 9 bases aligning to TRBD1. After removal of 0 bases from V and 4 bases from J, the junction contained 7 bases not matched to a gene. Germline V gives CDR1 MGHRA, CDR2 YSYEKL. CDR3 length: 16 amino acids. DNA of the CDR3: TGCGCCAGCAGCCAAGAGCGCACAGGGGGCGCGTACGAGCAGTACTTC. It is translated as CASSQERTGGAYEQYF.

The genes are TRBV6-1 and TRBJ1-4; 7 nucleotides line up with TRBD1. CDR1 is MNHNS and CDR2 is SASEGT in the germline V gene. V gave up 4 bases and J gave up 8 bases; unmatched junction bases: 7. This CDR3 has 14 amino acids. CDR3 nucleotides: TGTGCCAGCAGTGCCGAAGGGGGCGAGGAAAAACTGTTTTTT. It encodes CASSAEGGEEKLFF.

This clonotype was observed a handful of times. The chain joins TRBV13 to TRBJ1-2; maybe TRBD1 (6 bases). The germline V gene has CDR1 PRHDT and CDR2 FYEKMQ (reference sequence). There are 16 residues in the CDR3. The V gene lost 2 bases and the J gene lost 7 bases, with 20 bases spanning the gap. The DNA of the CDR3 is TGTGCCAGCAGCTTACCCGCTGGGGGCCCAGGCAGTGGCTACACCTTC. Amino acids: CASSLPAGGPGSGYTF.

This chain joins TRBV20-1 and TRBJ2-2; D unresolved. V shed 6 bases and J shed 1 base, with 9 bases lying between them. Germline-derived CDR1 and CDR2 are DFQATT and SNEGSKA (reference sequence). This CDR3 region has 13 residues. CDR3 sequence reads: CSAPDLNTGELFF. The CDR3 region has the DNA TGCAGTGCCCCCGACCTGAACACCGGGGAGCTGTTTTTT.

V is TRBV29-1 and J is TRBJ1-4; a possible D gene is TRBD1 (6 bases). Germline values: CDR1 SQVTM, CDR2 ANQGSEA. V shed 0 bases and J shed 17 bases, with 13 bases lying between them. The CDR3 consists of 11 residues. In nucleotides, the CDR3 is TGCAGCGTTGAAGATTCCCAGGGGTCCTTTTTT. This encodes CSVEDSQGSFF.

The V gene is TRBV6-2 or TRBV6-3, the J gene TRBJ1-5; 8 bases are shared with TRBD1. The CDR3 has 15 amino acids. The germline V gene has CDR1 MNHEY and CDR2 SVGEGT. V was clipped by 4 bases and J by 2 bases; unmatched bases: 4. CDR3 amino acids: CASSSSGQGNQPQHF. CDR3 bases: TGTGCCAGCAGTTCCTCGGGACAGGGCAATCAGCCCCAGCATTTT.

This clonotype was seen ten or more times. This chain links TRBV7-9 with TRBJ2-3, with 7 nucleotides matching TRBD2. The CDR3 covers 16 residues. The germline CDR1 and CDR2 sequences are SEHNR and FQNEAQ (reference sequence). The ends lost 5 bases at V and 0 bases at J; junction bases unmatched: 8. The CDR3 sequence: CASSNRDYPSTDTQYF. CDR3 nucleotide sequence: TGTGCCAGCAGCAACCGGGACTATCCCAGCACAGATACGCAGTATTTT. Supplemented by reference TRBV7-9 and TRBJ2-3, the full variable domain reads DTGVSQNPRHKITKRGQNVTFRCDPISEHNRLYWYRQTLGQGPEFLTYFQNEAQLEKSRLLSDRFSAERPKGSFSTLEIQRTEQGDSAMYLCASSNRDYPSTDTQYFGPGTRLTVL.

This clonotype appeared a few times. The rearrangement uses TRBV27 and TRBJ1-2; 9 bases map to TRBD1. The CDR3 has 13 residues. J lost 7 bases, V lost 9 bases, and 9 bases had no gene match. From germline, CDR1 is MNHEY and CDR2 SMNVEV (reference sequence). CDR3 in DNA: TGTGCCAGTACCACAGGGGGCGGTTCTGGCTACACCTTC. This codes for CASTTGGGSGYTF.

This clonotype was seen more than once but under ten times. The chain combines TRBV4-1 with TRBJ2-5; the D is unclear. Trimming removed 0 bases from V and 0 bases from J, with 11 bases in between. The CDR3 is 16 residues long. Per germline, CDR1 MGHRA and CDR2 YSYEKL. The CDR3 region is CASSQDPPEYQETQYF. The CDR3 nucleotides are TGCGCCAGCAGCCAAGATCCGCCGGAGTACCAAGAGACCCAGTACTTC.

This clonotype has at least ten counts. The chain is built from TRBV12-3 or TRBV12-4 and TRBJ2-5; 10 nucleotides align to TRBD1. The CDR3 contains 14 residues. V lost 6 bases, J lost 5 bases, and 6 bases stayed unmatched. CDR3 sequence: CASRPGQGSETQYF. In DNA, the CDR3 is TGTGCCAGCAGACCGGGACAGGGGAGCGAGACCCAGTACTTC.

V gene TRBV19 combines with J gene TRBJ2-5; 8 bases map to TRBD1. V shed 3 bases and J 1 base; nucleotides not matched to a gene: 4. Germline CDR1 and CDR2: LNHDA and SQIVND (reference sequence). The CDR3 runs to 15 residues. In DNA form, the CDR3 reads TGTGCCAGTAGTATCGGGACAGGACTCCAAGAGACCCAGTACTTC. This codes for CASSIGTGLQETQYF.

The rearrangement uses TRBV18 and TRBJ2-2, with D maybe TRBD1 (5 bases). The ends were cut back, 1 base at V and 1 base at J, with 7 bases in the middle. The CDR3 contains 15 residues. Germline-derived CDR1 and CDR2 are KGHSH and LQKENI. The CDR3 DNA sequence: TGTGCCAGCTCACCACGGCAGGGGAACACCGGGGAGCTGTTTTTT. It is translated as CASSPRQGNTGELFF.

This chain links TRBV3-1 with TRBJ2-1; TRBD2 aligns across 11 bases. The CDR3 runs to 16 residues. Germline loops: CDR1 LGHDT, CDR2 YNNKEL (reference sequence). The J segment lost 8 bases and the V segment lost 1 base, leaving 7 bases of the junction unmatched. The CDR3 DNA is TGTGCCAGCAGCCAAGTCACTAGCGGGGGTTGGGATGAGCAGTTCTTC. This gives the protein CASSQVTSGGWDEQFF.

The J gene is TRBJ1-1, the V gene TRBV29-1; the match to TRBD1 covers 8 bases. Looked up from germline, CDR1 is SQVTM and CDR2 is ANQGSEA. The CDR3 loop spans 19 amino acids. V shed 3 bases and J 3 bases; nucleotides not matched to a gene: 21. CDR3 protein: CSVDSGTVRDRSGYTEAFF. CDR3 coding DNA: TGCAGCGTTGACTCGGGGACCGTCCGGGACAGGTCGGGTTACACTGAAGCTTTCTTT.